The 15 T cell receptor beta chains reported below all come from one sample, sequenced in a study of a mutant IDH1 vaccine in newly diagnosed glioma. Time point specified: baseline, week 1 (first vaccination visit). Indicated treatment: pre-vaccination baseline after standard-of-care therapy. The repertoire was sequenced with immunoSEQ multiplex PCR; TCRdb's copy has only in-frame clones and lacks some. The table includes some 21,000 clones, approximately 85% detected once. The sample was PBMCs, taken from a glioma patient treated with radiotherapy, temozolomide or both. These receptors all come from a man between 40 and 49 years old with glioma.

The rearrangement joins TRBV30 to TRBJ1-5; D perhaps matches TRBD1 (6 bases). Germline V CDR1 and CDR2: GTSNPN, SVGIG (reference sequence). V lost 5 bases and J 6 bases, leaving 14 bases between the germline ends. The CDR3 is 13 amino acids. This CDR3 is CAWETGRGQPQHF. In DNA form, the CDR3 reads TGTGCCTGGGAAACAGGGCGAGGTCAGCCCCAGCATTTT.

V is TRBV29-1 and J is TRBJ2-1, with TRBD2 matching over 10 bases. V dropped 7 bases and J dropped 7; count of bases not matched to a gene: 7. The CDR3 loop spans 13 amino acids. CDR1 is SQVTM, CDR2 ANQGSEA, per germline. CDR3 in amino acids: CSASGRAGNEQFF. The DNA of the CDR3 is TGCAGCGCAAGCGGGAGGGCCGGGAATGAGCAGTTCTTC.

The chain uses TRBV10-2 and TRBJ2-2; no clear D. The CDR3 spans 11 residues. V lost 7 bases to trimming and J lost 3 bases, with 3 bases between them. The germline V gene has CDR1 WSHSY and CDR2 SAAADI. Here the CDR3 reads CASTHTGELFF. As DNA, the CDR3 is TGCGCCAGCACGCACACCGGGGAGCTGTTTTTT.

DNA for the CDR3: TGTGCCAGCAGTGAATTAGGGGGACAGGGTTTCTCTCAGCCCCAGCATTTT. This translates into CASSELGGQGFSQPQHF. This chain uses TRBV2 with TRBJ1-5; TRBD1 matches at 9 bases. Germline V lookup: CDR1 SNHLY, CDR2 FYNNEI. Unmatched junction bases numbered 11, after V lost 2 bases and J lost 6 bases. The CDR3 contains 17 residues. The complete variable domain, with remaining parts taken from reference TRBV2 and TRBJ1-5, reads EPEVTQTPSHQVTQMGQEVILRCVPISNHLYFYWYRQILGQKVEFLVSFYNNEISEKSEIFDDQFSVERPDGSNFTLKIRSTKLEDSAMYFCASSELGGQGFSQPQHFGDGTRLSIL.

The rearrangement uses TRBV10-3 and TRBJ1-1; weak D call: TRBD1 (5 bases). The CDR3 covers 13 residues. V lost 10 bases, J lost 2 bases, and 14 bases lay in between. CDR1 and CDR2 (germline): ENHRY, SYGVKD. CDR3 region: CATMGLPNTEAFF. The CDR3 DNA follows: TGTGCCACCATGGGACTTCCCAACACTGAAGCTTTCTTT.

The chain carries TRBV20-1 and TRBJ1-2; D ambiguous. The V end lost 6 bases, the J end lost 2 bases, and 7 bases lay between the germline ends. The CDR3 runs to 11 residues. Germline CDR1 is DFQATT and CDR2 is SNEGSKA (reference sequence). Here the CDR3 reads CSAGQNYGYTF. In nucleotides, the CDR3 is TGCAGTGCCGGTCAAAACTATGGCTACACCTTC.

This chain joins TRBV6-6 and TRBJ1-3, with D maybe TRBD1 (6 bases). Germline lookup yields CDR1 MNHNY and CDR2 SVGAGI (reference sequence). The CDR3 runs to 15 residues. The V gene lost 7 bases and the J gene lost 2 bases, with 15 bases spanning the gap. CDR3 coding DNA: TGTGCCAGCAAAGTAGAAGGGGGAACTGGAAACACCATATATTTT. This gives the protein CASKVEGGTGNTIYF.

CDR3 protein: CASNQQGLNTEAFF. CDR3 sequence (DNA): TGCGCCAGCAACCAGCAGGGATTGAACACTGAAGCTTTCTTT. The genes are TRBV5-1 and TRBJ1-1, with a possible D match to TRBD1 (5 bases). The CDR3 sequence is 14 residues long. Germline V gives CDR1 SGHRS, CDR2 YFSETQ. V gave up 6 bases and J gave up 0 bases, with 12 bases separating them.

V and J are TRBV7-2 and TRBJ2-5; 8 bases align to TRBD1. CDR3 size: 15 residues. V trimming: 3 bases; J trimming: 5 bases; junction bases outside the gene matches: 8. Germline V gene lookup returns CDR1 SGHTA and CDR2 FQGNSA. The CDR3, as DNA: TGTGCCAGCAGCTTGCAGGGGGCGCTAGAGGAGACCCAGTACTTC. Translating gives CASSLQGALEETQYF.

The chain joins TRBV10-3 to TRBJ1-2, with D possibly TRBD1 on 6 matching bases. Trimming pared 10 bases from V and 2 bases from J, leaving 17 bases between. This CDR3 is built from 14 residues. Germline CDR1 is ENHRY and CDR2 is SYGVKD. The CDR3 sequence: CATKLGGQNYGYTF. Here the CDR3 DNA reads TGTGCCACCAAGTTGGGGGGGCAGAACTATGGCTACACCTTC.

The rearrangement links TRBV6-4 to TRBJ2-1; unclear D gene. This CDR3 is 13 amino acids long. In germline, CDR1 is MRHNA, CDR2 SNTAGT. Deletions cut 2 bases from V and 5 bases from J, with 7 bases between. CDR3 loop: CASSDKGHNEQFF. The CDR3 DNA reads TGTGCCAGCAGTGACAAGGGCCACAATGAGCAGTTCTTC.

V and J are TRBV27 and TRBJ2-5; 8 bases agree with TRBD1. Germline V CDR1 and CDR2: MNHEY, SMNVEV (reference sequence). The CDR3 is made up of 13 amino acids. J lost 4 bases, V lost 6 bases, and 4 bases had no gene match. CDR3 residues: CASRTGDGETQYF. CDR3 nucleotide sequence: TGTGCCAGCAGGACAGGGGATGGAGAGACCCAGTACTTC.

The CDR3: CASSQETGFYGYTF. CDR3 coding DNA: TGCGCCAGCAGCCAGGAGACAGGGTTCTATGGCTACACCTTC. V gene TRBV4-1 combines with J gene TRBJ1-2, with 7 positions matching TRBD1. The CDR3 has 14 residues. V was pared by 3 bases and J by 4 bases, with 5 bases of the junction left unmatched. Germline CDR1 and CDR2: MGHRA and YSYEKL.

The rearrangement links TRBV5-1 to TRBJ1-2; D not certain. Germline-derived CDR1 and CDR2 are SGHRS and YFSETQ. The germline V and J ends were trimmed by 0 bases and 8 bases, with 14 bases remaining between them. The CDR3 covers 14 residues. In DNA form, the CDR3 reads TGCGCCAGCAGCTTGGAACGGGGATTAGGGGGCTACACCTTC. It translates to CASSLERGLGGYTF.

J is TRBJ2-2 and V is TRBV30; possibly TRBD2 for D (5 bases). The germline gives CDR1 GTSNPN, CDR2 SVGIG (reference sequence). The V gene lost 0 bases and the J gene lost 5 bases, with 10 bases spanning the gap. The CDR3 loop spans 14 amino acids. CDR3 region: CAWSVGPGTGELFF. In nucleotides, the CDR3 is TGTGCCTGGAGTGTGGGCCCGGGGACCGGGGAGCTGTTTTTT.